The clone carrying this T cell receptor beta chain was seen more than once but under ten times. This specimen belongs to a study of CD8+ T cells in alopecia areata. In each case, RNA was isolated and then reverse transcribed into cDNA as the sequencing template. Clones were sequenced by immunoSEQ multiplex PCR, and TCRdb holds only the in-frame ones, with some missing. The profile shows fewer than 150,000 clones, under 40% of them singletons. The CDR3 has 11 residues. Germline V gene data show CDR1 as DFQATT and CDR2 as SNEGSKA (reference sequence). The specimen was CD4+ T cells sorted from blood. The receptor's source is a human donor with alopecia areata. This chain connects TRBV20-1 to TRBJ2-1, with a possible D match to TRBD1 (5 bases). The CDR3 region is CSELRGYEQFF. The CDR3 region has the DNA TGCAGCGAGCTAAGGGGTTATGAGCAGTTCTTC.